These 17 T cell receptor beta chains came from one sample sequenced in a study of cytomegalovirus exposure and HLA in healthy donors (dated by TCRdb to between 2016 and 2019). Preparation of the library involved the immunoSEQ multiplex PCR assay. For the multiplex PCR, a mixture combining 60 forward primers for TCR Vbeta segments and 13 reverse primers for TCR Jbeta segments was used. TCRdb obtained this table from immuneACCESS and retained in-frame rearrangements with V and J assigned. These tables miss some clones; where compared with another copy, unresolved V genes account for less than half of the shortfall, and the remainder is unexplained. In all, the sample holds more than 100,000 clones, and about 83% of those were seen once. The leading ten clones occupy around 3% of the sample. The material sequenced was PBMCs. These receptor sequences come from a woman between 40 and 50 years old in good health and CMV-seropositive.

This clone was counted a few times. V and J are TRBV19 and TRBJ1-4; 11 bases line up with TRBD1. Germline CDR1 and CDR2: LNHDA and SQIVND (reference sequence). J was trimmed by 8 bases and V by 4 bases; bases with no gene match: 6. CDR3 length equals 15 residues. In nucleotides, the CDR3 is TGTGCCAGTAGTACCCGGACAGGGGGCTACGAAAAACTGTTTTTT. The encoded protein is CASSTRTGGYEKLFF.

This chain's CDR3 is CASNRQVYEQYF. Here the CDR3 DNA reads TGTGCCAGCAATCGACAGGTCTACGAGCAGTACTTC. The chain has TRBV2 and TRBJ2-5, with D perhaps TRBD1 (6 bases). TRBJ2-7 matches the DNA end more closely, so the J call is doubtful. The V gene's germline CDR1 is SNHLY and CDR2 FYNNEI. The CDR3 covers 12 residues.

The chain couples TRBV7-2 to TRBJ2-5, with D possibly being TRBD2 (7 bases). CDR1 is SGHTA, CDR2 FQGNSA, per germline. The germline V and J ends were trimmed by 5 bases and 1 base, with 8 bases remaining between them. This CDR3 region has 13 residues. Written as DNA, the CDR3 is TGTGCCAGCAGCCGGGGGGCCCAAGAGACCCAGTACTTC. The encoded protein is CASSRGAQETQYF.

This clone was seen just once. The V and J genes are TRBV27 and TRBJ2-7; 10 bases agree with TRBD2. The CDR3 is 14 residues long. Trimming at V came to 4 bases and at J to 4 bases, leaving 4 bases not matched to a gene. The germline gives CDR1 MNHEY, CDR2 SMNVEV (reference sequence). CDR3 sequence: CASSSLAGEYEQYF. The CDR3 nucleotides read TGTGCCAGCAGTTCGCTAGCGGGGGAATACGAGCAGTACTTC.

This clone has only a few counts. This chain links TRBV7-8 with TRBJ2-7, with a tentative D call TRBD1 (7 bases). Germline assignment: CDR1 SGHVS and CDR2 FQNEAQ. Between the trimmed V and J ends, which lost 1 base and 1 base, there was a span of 11 bases. The CDR3 runs to 15 residues. CDR3 nucleotides: TGTGCCAGCAGCTTAGTAGCAGGGGGGTCCTACGAGCAGTACTTC. Protein product: CASSLVAGGSYEQYF.

The gene calls are TRBV14 and TRBJ2-3, with D uncertain. Germline loops: CDR1 SGHDN, CDR2 FVKESK. Trimming left V 3 bases short and J 4 bases short, with 8 bases between. CDR3 length: 13 amino acids. As DNA, the CDR3 is TGTGCCAGCAGCCAGCGCCTGGCAGATACGCAGTATTTT. Translating gives CASSQRLADTQYF.

The V gene is TRBV6-5, the J gene TRBJ1-2, with D possibly matching TRBD1 (6 bases). Trimming removed 0 bases from V and 2 bases from J, with 10 bases in between. This CDR3 has 15 residues. In germline, CDR1 is MNHEY, CDR2 SVGAGI. The CDR3 protein is CASSYSAGVNYGYTF. CDR3 DNA: TGTGCCAGCAGTTACTCGGCAGGGGTGAACTATGGCTACACCTTC.

The J gene is TRBJ1-4, the V gene TRBV5-5, with 8 bases matching TRBD1. The germline V gene has CDR1 SGHKS and CDR2 YYEKEE (reference sequence). CDR3 length: 15 amino acids. V lost 0 bases to trimming and J lost 6 bases; unmatched junction nucleotides: 4. CDR3 DNA: TGTGCCAGCAGCTTGGTCGGACAGGGCGATGAAAAACTGTTTTTT. It yields the protein CASSLVGQGDEKLFF.

The chain joins TRBV29-1 to TRBJ2-3, with a weak D call TRBD1 (6 bases). The CDR3 has 14 residues. Trimming took 8 bases from V and 2 from J, leaving 17 bases between them. Per the germline V gene, CDR1 is SQVTM and CDR2 is ANQGSEA. As DNA, the CDR3 is TGCAGCACAAACCAGGGGCAGACCACAGATACGCAGTATTTT. Amino acid sequence: CSTNQGQTTDTQYF.

The chain joins TRBV29-1 to TRBJ1-1, with D perhaps matching TRBD1 (5 bases). V was cut by 6 bases and J by 6 bases, with 11 bases left in between. This CDR3 region has 11 residues. The germline gives CDR1 SQVTM, CDR2 ANQGSEA. The CDR3 sequence: CSVADSPEAFF. The CDR3 DNA is TGCAGCGTCGCTGACAGCCCTGAAGCTTTCTTT. Filled out from reference TRBV29-1 and TRBJ1-1, the complete variable domain reads SAVISQKPSRDICQRGTSLTIQCQVDSQVTMMFWYRQQPGQSLTLIATANQGSEATYESGFVIDKFPISRPNLTFSTLTVSNMSPEDSSIYLCSVADSPEAFFGQGTRLTVV.

This chain connects TRBV4-1 to TRBJ1-2; D is possibly TRBD1 (5 bases). Germline CDR1 MGHRA, CDR2 YSYEKL. CDR3 length: 14 residues. Trimming removed 1 base at V and 8 bases at J, with 14 bases between. CDR3 DNA: TGCGCCAGCAGCCAAGTCGGCAGGGTCAGGGGCTACACCTTC. Translating gives CASSQVGRVRGYTF.

J is TRBJ2-2 and V is TRBV30; perhaps TRBD1 as D (5 bases). Per the germline V gene, CDR1 is GTSNPN and CDR2 is SVGIG (reference sequence). The ends were cut back, 2 bases at V and 7 bases at J, with 14 bases in the middle. The CDR3 extends over 14 amino acids. CDR3: CAWSRTGRGGELFF. The CDR3 bases are TGTGCCTGGAGTAGAACAGGCCGTGGCGGGGAGCTGTTTTTT. Looking up the rest from reference TRBV30 and TRBJ2-2 gives the full variable domain: SQTIHQWPATLVQPVGSPLSLECTVEGTSNPNLYWYRQAAGRGLQLLFYSVGIGQISSEVPQNLSASRPQDRQFILSSKKLLLSDSGFYLCAWSRTGRGGELFFGEGSRLTVL.

This clone appeared a single time. The chain has TRBV7-2 and TRBJ1-1; D call uncertain. CDR3 length equals 14 residues. With 4 bases removed from V and 1 base from J, the gap between germline ends came to 10 bases. Germline assignment: CDR1 SGHTA and CDR2 FQGNSA. DNA of the CDR3: TGTGCCAGCAGCTCCGGACGGGGGAACACTGAAGCTTTCTTT. Amino acid sequence: CASSSGRGNTEAFF.

The rearrangement uses TRBV11-2 and TRBJ2-5; D is unclear. V was cut by 5 bases and J by 4 bases, with 11 bases left in between. The CDR3 consists of 13 residues. The V gene's germline CDR1 is SGHAT and CDR2 FQNNGV. CDR3 bases: TGTGCCAGCAGCGGCATGCAGTTAGAGACCCAGTACTTC. Its protein product is CASSGMQLETQYF. The complete variable domain, with remaining parts taken from reference TRBV11-2 and TRBJ2-5, reads EAGVAQSPRYKIIEKRQSVAFWCNPISGHATLYWYQQILGQGPKLLIQFQNNGVVDDSQLPKDRFSAERLKGVDSTLKIQPAKLEDSAVYLCASSGMQLETQYFGPGTRLLVL.

The chain combines TRBV19 with TRBJ1-2, with a tentative D call TRBD1 (6 bases). The length of the CDR3 is 15 residues. Between the trimmed V and J ends, which lost 4 bases and 0 bases, there was a span of 12 bases. The germline gives CDR1 LNHDA, CDR2 SQIVND (reference sequence). The CDR3 nucleotides read TGTGCCAGTAGTAGGGGACACCTAGCTAACTATGGCTACACCTTC. This gives the protein CASSRGHLANYGYTF.

V usage is TRBV5-8 and J usage is TRBJ2-5; D may be TRBD2 (7 bases). V lost 0 bases, J lost 0 bases, and 21 bases lay in between. CDR1 is SGHTS, CDR2 YDEGEE, per germline. This CDR3 comprises 19 residues. DNA of the CDR3: TGTGCCAGCAGCTTGGTCGCGGGCGGGGGCCCTTGGTACCAAGAGACCCAGTACTTC. Its protein is CASSLVAGGGPWYQETQYF.

This chain joins TRBV4-3 and TRBJ2-7; TRBD2 matches at 8 bases. From germline, CDR1 is LGHNA and CDR2 YSLEER. The CDR3 loop spans 18 amino acids. The V and J ends lost 3 bases and 4 bases, in that order; junction bases with no gene match: 17. This chain's CDR3 is CASSQALIPALADYEQYF. CDR3 coding DNA: TGCGCCAGCAGCCAGGCGTTAATTCCCGCACTAGCGGATTACGAGCAGTACTTC.